This T cell receptor beta chain appears in the sequencing data of a study of cytomegalovirus exposure and HLA in healthy donors. Study-level points and caveats: TCR beta sequences numbering over 15,000 were associated with HLA alleles at 0.05 false discovery rate in a later analysis.

The germline V gene has CDR1 SNHLY and CDR2 FYNNEI. This CDR3 has 15 amino acids. V lost 2 bases and J 9 bases, leaving 16 bases between the germline ends. Primers for the PCR totalled 60 Vbeta and 13 Jbeta. TCRdb's copy holds only in-frame clones and misses some; the assay was immunoSEQ multiplex PCR. This table has 150,000 or so clones, around 84% appearing once. This clone has more than one count but fewer than ten. Its target is unknown. Material for sequencing was PBMCs. The source is a woman under 30 in good health and CMV-seronegative. V is TRBV2 and J is TRBJ2-2, with D tentatively TRBD2 (7 bases). The CDR3 sequence: CASSEQGGRARELFF. CDR3 nucleotides: TGTGCCAGCAGTGAACAAGGGGGGAGGGCCAGGGAGCTGTTTTTT.